This T cell receptor beta chain is drawn from a study of cytomegalovirus exposure and HLA in healthy donors. Points from the study as a whole: Per published accounts, TCR beta sequences correctly predicted the HLA-A and HLA-B alleles of most subjects.

The length of the CDR3 is 16 residues. Trimming left V 0 bases short and J 0 bases short, with 13 bases between. The germline V gene has CDR1 SGHRS and CDR2 YFSETQ. Use of 60 Vbeta and 13 Jbeta primers characterized the PCR. Here immunoSEQ multiplex PCR was the method, and the copy in TCRdb shows in-frame clones only, minus some. The data show some 180,000 clones, roughly 70% seen once. About this clone itself: Its antigen is undetermined.

This chain joins TRBV5-1 and TRBJ2-7; D gene unclear. What was sequenced was PBMCs. The clonotype originates from a woman aged 25 to 39 in good health and CMV-seronegative. The CDR3 region has the DNA TGCGCCAGCAGCTTGGTAGTCAGGCAAAGCTCCTACGAGCAGTACTTC. Translating gives CASSLVVRQSSYEQYF.